Listed below are T cell receptor beta chains from one sample, sequenced in a study of blood T cell repertoires in COVID-19. Only in-frame clones appear in the TCRdb table, and some are missing; sequencing was by immunoSEQ multiplex PCR. The sample records some 300,000 clones, approximately 86% being singletons. Material for sequencing was peripheral blood. Receptor source: an older woman with COVID-19, enrolled during active disease. Both conserved end residues are part of each CDR3. Fields, in order: clone size, V gene, J gene, D gene, CDR3 protein, CDR3 DNA. D genes are given only for firm matches. Size is omitted from some rows. Given values are once, few, many or a class for expanded clones.

>NA|TRBV28|TRBJ2-3|NA
CASSFGAGSTDTQYF
TGTGCCAGCAGTTTTGGGGCGGGGAGCACAGATACGCAGTATTTT
>many|TRBV7-9|TRBJ2-1|NA
CASSPLGRHNEQFF
TGTGCCAGCAGCCCCTTGGGGCGGCACAATGAGCAGTTCTTC
>NA|TRBV7-2|TRBJ2-3|NA
CASRLMGGYTDTQYF
TGTGCCAGCAGACTCATGGGGGGATACACAGATACGCAGTATTTT
>NA|TRBV6-5|TRBJ2-7|NA
CASSYVRGNEQYF
TGTGCCAGCAGTTACGTCAGGGGCAACGAGCAGTACTTC
>many|TRBV5-5|TRBJ1-6|NA
CASSHNTGGAYNSPLHF
TGTGCCAGCAGCCATAATACGGGGGGCGCCTATAATTCACCCCTCCACTTT
>few|TRBV10-3|TRBJ2-7|NA
CAISERGGEQYF
TGTGCCATCAGTGAGAGGGGTGGGGAGCAGTACTTC
>NA|TRBV5-6|TRBJ1-4|TRBD1
CASRQGATSNEKLFF
TGTGCCAGCAGACAGGGGGCGACATCCAATGAAAAACTGTTTTTT
>NA|TRBV7-2|TRBJ2-7|NA
CASSLARGGDEQYF
TGTGCCAGCAGCTTAGCGCGGGGTGGGGACGAGCAGTACTTC
>NA|TRBV9|TRBJ1-2|TRBD1
CASSPGGGQGALGYTF
TGTGCCAGCAGCCCCGGGGGGGGACAGGGGGCGCTTGGCTACACCTTC
>NA|TRBV5-8|TRBJ2-5|TRBD1
CASRWTGGRETQYF
TGTGCCAGCAGGTGGACAGGGGGCAGGGAGACCCAGTACTTC
>NA|TRBV27|TRBJ1-1|NA
CASSGQFRNTEAFF
TGTGCCAGCAGCGGACAGTTCAGGAACACTGAAGCTTTCTTT
>few|TRBV7-6|TRBJ2-5|NA
CASSLEGRLLKTQYF
TGTGCCAGCAGCTTAGAAGGCAGACTATTGAAGACCCAGTACTTC
>once|TRBV6-2/TRBV6-3|TRBJ1-5|NA
CASSYRRTDQPQHF
TGTGCCAGCAGTTATCGCAGGACAGATCAGCCCCAGCATTTT
>NA|TRBV25-1|TRBJ1-4|TRBD1
CASSPGGQWNEKLFF
TGTGCCAGCAGTCCCGGGGGACAGTGGAATGAAAAACTGTTTTTT
>many|TRBV9|TRBJ2-1|TRBD2
CASSPREAGNNEQFF
TGTGCCAGCAGCCCTCGGGAAGCGGGGAACAATGAGCAGTTCTTC
>once|TRBV7-6|TRBJ1-3|NA
CASSLGPGNSGNTIYF
TGTGCCAGCAGCTTAGGCCCGGGGAACTCTGGAAACACCATATATTTT
>once|TRBV27|TRBJ1-2|TRBD1
CASKGAQHGYTF
TGTGCCAGCAAGGGGGCGCAACATGGCTACACCTTC
>NA|TRBV5-1|TRBJ1-6|TRBD1
CASSSMTGDNSPLHF
TGCGCCAGCAGCTCGATGACAGGGGATAATTCACCCCTCCACTTT
>once|TRBV28|TRBJ2-3|NA
CASSADTQYF
TGTGCCAGCTCAGCAGATACGCAGTATTTT
>NA|TRBV6-5|TRBJ2-7|NA
CASTPAQPSYEQYF
TGTGCCAGCACCCCCGCGCAGCCTAGCTACGAGCAGTACTTC
>NA|TRBV4-1|TRBJ2-3|TRBD2
CASSLQGLAADTQYF
TGCGCCAGCAGCCTCCAGGGACTAGCAGCAGATACGCAGTATTTT
>NA|TRBV20-1|TRBJ1-4|NA
CSASRQVDEKLFF
TGCAGTGCTAGTAGACAGGTCGATGAAAAACTGTTTTTT
>NA|TRBV7-3|TRBJ2-3|TRBD2
CASSLGTGGAGDTQYF
TGTGCCAGCAGCTTAGGAACCGGGGGGGCCGGAGATACGCAGTATTTT
>NA|TRBV11-2|TRBJ1-2|TRBD1
CASSLLSGTATLNYGYTF
TGTGCCAGCAGCTTATTATCGGGGACAGCTACGCTCAACTATGGCTACACCTTC
>NA|TRBV3-1/TRBV3-2|TRBJ1-2|NA
CASSQGSGGGGGYTF
TGTGCCAGCAGCCAAGGATCGGGGGGTGGCGGAGGCTACACCTTC
>few|TRBV24-1|TRBJ2-5|TRBD2
CATSDFGTSGETQYF
TGTGCCACCAGTGATTTTGGGACTAGCGGGGAGACCCAGTACTTC
>NA|TRBV28|TRBJ2-1|TRBD1
CASSHRDRAYNEQFF
TGTGCCAGCAGTCACCGGGACAGGGCCTACAATGAGCAGTTCTTC
>once|TRBV9|TRBJ2-1|NA
CASSLTGGDEQFF
TGTGCCAGCAGCCTGACAGGAGGCGATGAGCAGTTCTTC
>NA|TRBV5-1|TRBJ2-1|NA
CASSLGLYNEQFF
TGCGCCAGCAGCTTGGGACTTTACAATGAGCAGTTCTTC
>once|TRBV10-3|TRBJ2-3|NA
CAISDVGRVSDTQYF
TGTGCCATCAGTGATGTAGGCAGGGTTTCAGATACGCAGTATTTT
>NA|TRBV19|TRBJ1-4|NA
CASSPGGYRLGMDEKLFF
TGTGCCAGTAGCCCGGGGGGGTACAGGCTAGGTATGGATGAAAAACTGTTTTTT
>few|TRBV6-4|TRBJ1-1|NA
CASSEMGGTEAFF
TGTGCCAGCAGTGAGATGGGGGGCACTGAAGCTTTCTTT
>NA|TRBV6-5|TRBJ2-2|NA
CASSYVQGGTGELFF
TGTGCCAGCAGTTATGTCCAGGGTGGCACCGGGGAGCTGTTTTTT
>NA|TRBV19|TRBJ2-4|TRBD1
CASSPPRTGPLAKNIQYF
TGTGCCAGTAGTCCACCCCGGACAGGCCCGCTAGCCAAAAACATTCAGTACTTC
>NA|TRBV30|TRBJ2-3|TRBD2
CAWSPGGTQYF
TGTGCCTGGAGCCCGGGGGGTACGCAGTATTTT
>NA|TRBV6-6|TRBJ1-6|TRBD1
CASSRGTGGSYNSPLHF
TGTGCCAGCAGTCGAGGGACAGGGGGTTCCTATAATTCACCCCTCCACTTT
>NA|TRBV7-2|TRBJ1-2|TRBD1
CASSADRGGYGYTF
TGTGCCAGCAGCGCGGACAGGGGAGGCTATGGCTACACCTTC
>NA|TRBV24-1|TRBJ2-1|TRBD2
CATSDVRGEGEQFF
TGTGCCACCAGTGATGTGCGGGGGGAAGGTGAGCAGTTCTTC
>NA|TRBV18|TRBJ1-1|NA
CASSPYWGQGNTEAFF
TGTGCCAGCTCACCATATTGGGGACAAGGGAACACTGAAGCTTTCTTT
>NA|TRBV19|TRBJ2-7|NA
CAGVLATSYEQYF
TGTGCTGGAGTACTGGCGACGAGCTACGAGCAGTACTTC
>few|TRBV9|TRBJ2-2|NA
CASAGNTGELFF
TGTGCCAGCGCCGGGAACACCGGGGAGCTGTTTTTT
>NA|TRBV28|TRBJ1-2|TRBD1
CASSPLTGGAEGYTF
TGTGCCAGCAGTCCATTGACAGGGGGCGCGGAGGGCTACACCTTC
>few|TRBV7-8|TRBJ2-5|TRBD2
CASSPPGLAMFGETQYF
TGTGCCAGCAGTCCGCCGGGACTAGCAATGTTTGGAGAGACCCAGTACTTC
>NA|TRBV30|TRBJ2-1|NA
CAWSRRGGRAEQFF
TGTGCCTGGAGCCGGAGGGGGGGCCGGGCAGAGCAGTTCTTC
>NA|TRBV11-1|TRBJ1-4|NA
CASSLASGIANEKLFF
TGTGCCAGCAGCTTAGCGTCGGGGATAGCGAATGAAAAACTGTTTTTT
>once|TRBV20-1|TRBJ2-1|TRBD2
CSASTWTSGVGALQFF
TGCAGTGCAAGTACCTGGACTAGCGGGGTAGGGGCTTTACAGTTCTTC
>NA|TRBV6-4|TRBJ2-2|TRBD2
CASSEELAGLTGELFF
TGTGCCAGCAGTGAAGAGCTAGCGGGGCTCACCGGGGAGCTGTTTTTT
>once|TRBV3-1/TRBV3-2|TRBJ2-3|TRBD2
CASSQDFGGSTDTQYF
TGTGCCAGCAGCCAAGATTTCGGGGGGAGCACAGATACGCAGTATTTT
>NA|TRBV5-1|TRBJ2-5|TRBD2
CASSWGLAGAGETQYF
TGCGCCAGCAGCTGGGGACTAGCGGGGGCCGGGGAGACCCAGTACTTC
>NA|TRBV5-1|TRBJ2-5|NA
CASKVGELVETQYF
TGCGCCAGCAAGGTGGGAGAGCTGGTGGAGACCCAGTACTTC
>NA|TRBV11-2|TRBJ1-4|NA
CASRGPGYDEKLFF
TGTGCCAGCAGAGGACCAGGGTACGATGAAAAACTGTTTTTT
>NA|TRBV5-1|TRBJ2-1|TRBD2
CASSLAGGRNEQFF
TGCGCCAGCAGCTTAGCGGGGGGGCGAAATGAGCAGTTCTTC
>NA|TRBV5-1|TRBJ1-2|NA
CASSFQDSGYTF
TGCGCCAGCAGCTTCCAAGACAGTGGCTACACCTTC
>NA|TRBV3-1/TRBV3-2|TRBJ2-3|TRBD2
CPIIASGGYSTDTQYF
TGCCCGATTATTGCTAGCGGGGGATATAGCACAGATACGCAGTATTTT
>NA|TRBV5-1|TRBJ1-1|NA
CASSPSAMVTEAFF
TGCGCCAGCAGCCCCTCCGCTATGGTCACTGAAGCTTTCTTT
>few|TRBV6-2/TRBV6-3|TRBJ1-3|NA
CASSYPLGLSGNTIYF
TGTGCCAGCAGTTACCCCCTCGGACTCTCTGGAAACACCATATATTTT
>few|TRBV20-1|TRBJ2-5|NA
CSASPGLGQETQYF
TGCAGTGCTAGTCCAGGACTGGGGCAAGAGACCCAGTACTTC